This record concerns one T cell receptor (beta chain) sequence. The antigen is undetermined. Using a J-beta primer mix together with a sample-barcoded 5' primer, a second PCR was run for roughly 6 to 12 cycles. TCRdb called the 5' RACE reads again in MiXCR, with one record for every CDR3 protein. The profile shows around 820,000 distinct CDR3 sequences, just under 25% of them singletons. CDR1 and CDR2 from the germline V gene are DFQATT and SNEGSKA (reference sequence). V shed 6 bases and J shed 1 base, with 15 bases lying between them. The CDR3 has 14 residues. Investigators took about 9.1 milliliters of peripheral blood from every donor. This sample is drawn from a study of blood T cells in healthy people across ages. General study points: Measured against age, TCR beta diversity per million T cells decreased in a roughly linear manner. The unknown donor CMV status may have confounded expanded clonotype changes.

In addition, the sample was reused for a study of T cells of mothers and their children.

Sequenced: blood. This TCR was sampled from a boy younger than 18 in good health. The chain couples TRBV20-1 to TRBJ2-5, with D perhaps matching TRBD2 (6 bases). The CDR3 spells CSATSGVGQETQYF. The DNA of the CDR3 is TGCAGTGCGACCTCGGGGGTGGGCCAAGAGACCCAGTACTTC.